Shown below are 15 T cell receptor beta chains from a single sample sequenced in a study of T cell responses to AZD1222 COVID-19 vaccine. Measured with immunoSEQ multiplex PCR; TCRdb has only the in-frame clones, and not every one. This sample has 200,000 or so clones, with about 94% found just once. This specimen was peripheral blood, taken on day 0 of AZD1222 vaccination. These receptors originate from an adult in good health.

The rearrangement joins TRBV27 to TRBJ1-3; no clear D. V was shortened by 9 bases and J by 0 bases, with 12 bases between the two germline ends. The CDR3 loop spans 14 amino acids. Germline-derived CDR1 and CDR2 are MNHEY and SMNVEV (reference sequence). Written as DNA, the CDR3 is TGTGCCAGTTCTGCCCTGAGCTCTGGAAACACCATATATTTT. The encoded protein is CASSALSSGNTIYF.

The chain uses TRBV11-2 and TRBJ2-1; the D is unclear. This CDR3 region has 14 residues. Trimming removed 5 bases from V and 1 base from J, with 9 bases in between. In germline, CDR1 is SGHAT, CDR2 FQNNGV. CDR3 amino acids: CASSTDLSYNEQFF. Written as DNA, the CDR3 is TGTGCCAGCAGCACGGACCTATCCTACAATGAGCAGTTCTTC.

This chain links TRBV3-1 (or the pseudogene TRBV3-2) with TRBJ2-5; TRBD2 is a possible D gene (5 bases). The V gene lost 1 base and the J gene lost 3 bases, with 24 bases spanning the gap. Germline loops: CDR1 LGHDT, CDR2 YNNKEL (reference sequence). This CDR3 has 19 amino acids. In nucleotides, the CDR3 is TGTGCCAGCAGCCAAGTTGAGGTGGCGGAGGCAGCTTGGGAAGAGACCCAGTACTTC. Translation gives CASSQVEVAEAAWEETQYF.

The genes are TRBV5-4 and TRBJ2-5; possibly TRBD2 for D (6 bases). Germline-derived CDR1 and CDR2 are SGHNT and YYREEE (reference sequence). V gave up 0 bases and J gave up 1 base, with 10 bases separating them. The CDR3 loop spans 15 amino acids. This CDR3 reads CASSLVAGTQETQYF. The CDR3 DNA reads TGTGCCAGCAGCTTGGTGGCGGGGACCCAAGAGACCCAGTACTTC.

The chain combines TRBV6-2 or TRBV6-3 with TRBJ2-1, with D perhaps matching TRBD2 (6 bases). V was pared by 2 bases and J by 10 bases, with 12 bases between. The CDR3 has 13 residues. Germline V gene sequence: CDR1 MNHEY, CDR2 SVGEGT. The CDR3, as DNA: TGTGCCAGCAGTTACGGAGGGTACGGAGAGCAGTTCTTC. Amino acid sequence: CASSYGGYGEQFF.

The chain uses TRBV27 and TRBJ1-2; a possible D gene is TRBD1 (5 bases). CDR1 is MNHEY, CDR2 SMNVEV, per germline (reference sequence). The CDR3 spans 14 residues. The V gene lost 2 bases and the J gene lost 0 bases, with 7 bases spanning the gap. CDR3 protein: CASSLRGTNYGYTF. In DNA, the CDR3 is TGTGCCAGCAGTTTACGGGGGACTAACTATGGCTACACCTTC.

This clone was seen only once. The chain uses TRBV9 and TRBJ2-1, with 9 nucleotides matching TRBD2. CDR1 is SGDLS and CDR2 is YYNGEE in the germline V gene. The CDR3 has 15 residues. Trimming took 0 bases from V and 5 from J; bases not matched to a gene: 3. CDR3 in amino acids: CASSVALAGNNEQFF. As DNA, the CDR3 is TGTGCCAGCAGCGTAGCCCTAGCGGGAAACAATGAGCAGTTCTTC.

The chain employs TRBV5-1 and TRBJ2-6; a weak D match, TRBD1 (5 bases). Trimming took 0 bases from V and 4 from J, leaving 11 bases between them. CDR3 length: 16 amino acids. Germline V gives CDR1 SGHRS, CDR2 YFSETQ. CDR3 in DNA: TGCGCCAGCAGCTTGGAATGGGGCGGCGGGGCCAACGTCCTGACTTTC. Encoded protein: CASSLEWGGGANVLTF.

The CDR3 sequence: CASSLLGTSGRGEQFF. CDR3 sequence (DNA): TGTGCCAGCAGTTTATTAGGGACTAGCGGGAGAGGGGAGCAGTTCTTC. V gene TRBV28 combines with J gene TRBJ2-1; 14 bases are a match to TRBD2. The germline gives CDR1 MDHEN, CDR2 SYDVKM. The CDR3 has 16 residues. With 1 base clipped from V and 10 bases from J, the junction kept 6 bases outside the gene matches.

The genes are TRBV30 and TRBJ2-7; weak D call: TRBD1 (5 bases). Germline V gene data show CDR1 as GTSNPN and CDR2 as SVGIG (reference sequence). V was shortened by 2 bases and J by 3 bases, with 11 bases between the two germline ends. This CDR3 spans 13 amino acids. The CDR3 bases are TGTGCCTGGAGTATGCTAGGGGTCTACGAGCAGTACTTC. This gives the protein CAWSMLGVYEQYF.

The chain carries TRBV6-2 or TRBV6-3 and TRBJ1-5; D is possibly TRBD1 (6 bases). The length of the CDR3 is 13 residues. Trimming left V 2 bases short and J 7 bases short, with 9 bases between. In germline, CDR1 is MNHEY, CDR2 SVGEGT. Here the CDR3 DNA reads TGTGCCAGCAGTTACGGGGGGCACCAGCCCCAGCATTTT. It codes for CASSYGGHQPQHF.

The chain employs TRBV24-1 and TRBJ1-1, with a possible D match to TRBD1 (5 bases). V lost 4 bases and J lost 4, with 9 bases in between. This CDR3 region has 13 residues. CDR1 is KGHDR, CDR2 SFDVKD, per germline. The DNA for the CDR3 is TGTGCCACCAGTGAAAGGGGATCCACTGAAGCTTTCTTT. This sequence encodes CATSERGSTEAFF.

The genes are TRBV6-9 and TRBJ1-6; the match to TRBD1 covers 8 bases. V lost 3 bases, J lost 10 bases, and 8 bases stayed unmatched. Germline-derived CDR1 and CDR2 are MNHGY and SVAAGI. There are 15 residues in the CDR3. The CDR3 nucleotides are TGTGCCAGCAGTTACCCCGGACAGGGAGGATCACCCCTCCACTTT. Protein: CASSYPGQGGSPLHF.

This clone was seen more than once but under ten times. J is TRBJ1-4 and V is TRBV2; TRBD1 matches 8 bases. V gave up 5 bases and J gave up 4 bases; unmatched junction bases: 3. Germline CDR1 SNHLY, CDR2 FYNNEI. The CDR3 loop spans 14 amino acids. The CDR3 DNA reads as TGTGCCAGCAGTATGGACAGGGTTAATGAAAAACTGTTTTTT. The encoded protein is CASSMDRVNEKLFF.

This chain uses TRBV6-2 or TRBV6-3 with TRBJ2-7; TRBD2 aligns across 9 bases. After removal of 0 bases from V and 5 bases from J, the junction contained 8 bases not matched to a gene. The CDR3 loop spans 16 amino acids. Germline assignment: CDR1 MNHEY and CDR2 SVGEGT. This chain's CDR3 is CASSYSTAGGPDEQYF. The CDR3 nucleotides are TGTGCCAGCAGTTACTCGACGGCGGGAGGGCCGGACGAGCAGTACTTC.